The 18 T cell receptor beta chains presented below share a single source sample, sequenced in a study of cytomegalovirus exposure and HLA in healthy donors. Vbeta (60) and Jbeta (13) primers were used in the PCR. TCRdb's copy holds only in-frame clones and misses some; the assay was immunoSEQ multiplex PCR. The table shows around 91,000 clones, with more than 55% occurring only once. Sequenced input: PBMCs. These receptors came from a human donor in good health.

The gene calls are TRBV7-8 and TRBJ2-7, with D perhaps TRBD2 (6 bases). The CDR3 runs 14 residues. Germline lookup yields CDR1 SGHVS and CDR2 FQNEAQ. V was shortened by 0 bases and J by 6 bases, with 12 bases between the two germline ends. The CDR3 region is CASSLAGGSTEQYF. In DNA, the CDR3 is TGTGCCAGCAGCTTAGCGGGGGGATCGACCGAGCAGTACTTC.

The chain couples TRBV5-4 to TRBJ2-2; possible D gene TRBD1, 5 bases. CDR1 and CDR2 (germline): SGHNT, YYREEE (reference sequence). Trimming took 3 bases from V and 6 from J, leaving 15 bases between them. The CDR3 has 15 residues. The CDR3: CASSSDSRGAGELFF. The CDR3 bases are TGTGCCAGCAGCTCAGACAGTAGAGGTGCCGGGGAGCTGTTTTTT.

This clone has a handful of counts. The identical CDR3 is also encoded by other nucleotide sequences in the sample. This chain joins TRBV7-3 and TRBJ2-1; the D is unclear. Germline loops: CDR1 SGHTA, CDR2 FQGTGA. Trimming removed 0 bases at V and 4 bases at J, with 7 bases between. This CDR3 is 14 amino acids long. CDR3: CASSLTSTYNEQFF. The CDR3 DNA follows: TGTGCCAGCAGCTTAACGTCTACTTACAATGAGCAGTTCTTC. The variable domain in full, with the rest retrieved from reference TRBV7-3 and TRBJ2-1, is GAGVSQTPSNKVTEKGKYVELRCDPISGHTALYWYRQSLGQGPEFLIYFQGTGAADDSGLPNDRFFAVRPEGSVSTLKIQRTERGDSAVYLCASSLTSTYNEQFFGPGTRLTVL.

The sample holds a few counts of this clone. The V call is TRBV18, the J call TRBJ2-5, with TRBD1 as a possible D gene (5 bases). This CDR3 comprises 18 residues. The germline V and J ends were trimmed by 1 base and 1 base, with 19 bases remaining between them. CDR1 KGHSH and CDR2 LQKENI come from the germline V gene. DNA for the CDR3: TGTGCCAGCTCACCACGAAGAAAGACAGCAGTTTTCCAAGAGACCCAGTACTTC. Its translation is CASSPRRKTAVFQETQYF.

This clone was observed once. This sequence joins TRBV7-3 and TRBJ2-3, with D hard to call. The CDR3 sequence is 13 residues long. With 6 bases removed from V and 4 bases from J, the gap between germline ends came to 11 bases. Germline lookup yields CDR1 SGHTA and CDR2 FQGTGA. CDR3 loop: CASSGLDSDTQYF. The DNA for the CDR3 is TGTGCCAGCAGTGGGCTGGATTCAGATACGCAGTATTTT.

The sample holds one count of this clone. The chain is built from TRBV6-5 and TRBJ2-7; 8 nucleotides match TRBD1. The CDR3 totals 15 residues. The J segment lost 6 bases and the V segment lost 0 bases, leaving 7 bases of the junction unmatched. From germline, CDR1 is MNHEY and CDR2 SVGAGI. CDR3 sequence (DNA): TGTGCCAGCAGTTACTCGGCAGGGGGCGGGACCGAGCAGTACTTC. The encoded protein is CASSYSAGGGTEQYF.

This chain uses TRBV7-8 with TRBJ1-3, with D possibly matching TRBD1 (5 bases). The CDR3 has 15 residues. CDR1 is SGHVS, CDR2 FQNEAQ, per germline. V was shortened by 1 base and J by 2 bases, with 9 bases between the two germline ends. The CDR3 bases are TGTGCCAGCAGCTTAGTTTGGGGGGCTGGAAACACCATATATTTT. Residues: CASSLVWGAGNTIYF.

The chain links TRBV7-5 to TRBJ2-7; the DNA was not used to check the table's D call, TRBD1. TRBV7-5 is shown as a pseudogene. The CDR3 is made up of 14 amino acids. CDR3 DNA: TGTGCCAGAAGCCAGCAGGGATCGGGCTACGAGCAGTACTTC. This sequence encodes CARSQQGSGYEQYF.

For the CDR3, the DNA is TGTGCCTGGAGTTACGGGAACGAGCAGTACTTC. Translation gives CAWSYGNEQYF. This rearrangement joins TRBV30 to TRBJ2-7, with TRBD2 as a possible D gene (5 bases). CDR1 is GTSNPN and CDR2 is SVGIG in the germline V gene (reference sequence). The CDR3 loop spans 11 amino acids. With 2 bases removed from V and 5 bases from J, the gap between germline ends came to 7 bases.

The V and J genes are TRBV5-6 and TRBJ2-1; D is uncertain. CDR1 and CDR2 (germline): SGHDT, YYEEEE. The CDR3 runs to 11 residues. V was pared by 4 bases and J by 4 bases, with 3 bases between. The CDR3 DNA reads as TGTGCCAGCAGCCGTTACAATGAGCAGTTCTTC. Translating it yields CASSRYNEQFF.

The chain carries TRBV9 and TRBJ2-7; 16 bases fit TRBD2. This CDR3 contains 19 residues. The junction had 11 bases not matched to a gene; V was cut back by 5 bases and J by 0 bases. In germline, CDR1 is SGDLS, CDR2 YYNGEE. The CDR3 protein is CASSFDPGLAGGPSYEQYF. CDR3 DNA: TGTGCCAGCAGTTTCGACCCGGGACTAGCGGGGGGGCCCTCCTACGAGCAGTACTTC.

The chain is built from TRBV7-2 and TRBJ2-1; 12 positions match TRBD1. J was trimmed by 5 bases and V by 1 base; bases with no gene match: 3. The CDR3 sequence is 16 residues long. Germline CDR1 reads SGHTA; CDR2 reads FQGNSA. The CDR3 nucleotides are TGTGCCAGCAGCTTAGAGGGACAGGGGGCCCACAATGAGCAGTTCTTC. The encoded protein is CASSLEGQGAHNEQFF.

The chain combines TRBV6-6 with TRBJ2-5; D is possibly TRBD1 (5 bases). Trimming stripped 5 bases from V and 7 bases from J, with 17 bases between. The CDR3 spans 14 residues. CDR1 and CDR2 from the germline V gene are MNHNY and SVGAGI (reference sequence). CDR3 loop: CASSGAGQRRTQYF. CDR3 coding DNA: TGTGCCAGCAGTGGGGCAGGACAAAGGAGGACCCAGTACTTC.

There are a few counts of this clone. The genes are TRBV7-9 and TRBJ1-5; TRBD1 aligns across 12 bases. Per germline, CDR1 SEHNR and CDR2 FQNEAQ (reference sequence). The CDR3 has 16 residues. Losses at the gene ends were 1 base for V and 6 bases for J; bases not matched to a gene: 4. CDR3: CASSLGGQGASQPQHF. CDR3 nucleotide sequence: TGTGCCAGCAGCTTAGGGGGACAGGGGGCCAGTCAGCCCCAGCATTTT.

This clone has more than one count but fewer than ten. This chain connects TRBV11-2 to TRBJ2-7, with D unclear. The CDR3 consists of 15 residues. Deletions cut 1 base from V and 1 base from J, with 11 bases between. Germline assignment: CDR1 SGHAT and CDR2 FQNNGV. The CDR3 bases are TGTGCCAGCAGCTTAGTCTTTAGCTATTCCTACGAGCAGTACTTC. Its translation: CASSLVFSYSYEQYF.

The chain employs TRBV10-3 and TRBJ2-1, with D maybe TRBD2 (5 bases). CDR1 is ENHRY and CDR2 is SYGVKD in the germline V gene. V was shortened by 0 bases and J by 9 bases, with 9 bases between the two germline ends. CDR3 length equals 13 residues. CDR3 loop: CAISESRATEQFF. CDR3 DNA sequence: TGTGCCATCAGTGAGTCGAGGGCCACTGAGCAGTTCTTC.

The genes are TRBV5-6 and TRBJ2-5, with D perhaps matching TRBD1 (6 bases). Germline-derived CDR1 and CDR2 are SGHDT and YYEEEE. V dropped 2 bases and J dropped 5 bases, with 13 bases sitting between them. The CDR3 loop spans 14 amino acids. The CDR3 region has the DNA TGTGCCAGCAGCTTCCTGGGGGCCGGGGAGACCCAGTACTTC. It translates to CASSFLGAGETQYF.

This chain links TRBV27 with TRBJ1-2; 9 positions match TRBD1. The V and J ends lost 3 bases and 5 bases, in that order; junction bases with no gene match: 7. CDR3 size: 15 residues. Germline assignment: CDR1 MNHEY and CDR2 SMNVEV (reference sequence). CDR3 protein: CASSFRLGTGYGYTF. The CDR3 nucleotides are TGTGCCAGCAGTTTCCGACTTGGGACAGGGTATGGCTACACCTTC.